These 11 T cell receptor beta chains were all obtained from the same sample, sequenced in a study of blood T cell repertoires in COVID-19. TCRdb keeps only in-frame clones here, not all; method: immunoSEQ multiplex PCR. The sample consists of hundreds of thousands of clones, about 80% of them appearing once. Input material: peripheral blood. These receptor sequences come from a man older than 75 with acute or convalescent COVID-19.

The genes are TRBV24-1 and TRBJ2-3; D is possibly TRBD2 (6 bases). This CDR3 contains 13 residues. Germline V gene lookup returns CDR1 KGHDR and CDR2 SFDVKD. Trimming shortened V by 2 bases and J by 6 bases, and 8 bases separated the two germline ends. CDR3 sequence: CATSDSTRDTQYF. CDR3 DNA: TGTGCCACCAGTGATTCGACTAGGGATACGCAGTATTTT.

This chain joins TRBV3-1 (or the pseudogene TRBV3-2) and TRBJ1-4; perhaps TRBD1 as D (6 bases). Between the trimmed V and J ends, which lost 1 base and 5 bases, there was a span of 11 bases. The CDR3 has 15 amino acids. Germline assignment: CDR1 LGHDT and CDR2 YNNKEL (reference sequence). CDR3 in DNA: TGTGCCAGCAGCCAAGCGTCAGGGGCGAATGAAAAACTGTTTTTT. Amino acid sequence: CASSQASGANEKLFF.

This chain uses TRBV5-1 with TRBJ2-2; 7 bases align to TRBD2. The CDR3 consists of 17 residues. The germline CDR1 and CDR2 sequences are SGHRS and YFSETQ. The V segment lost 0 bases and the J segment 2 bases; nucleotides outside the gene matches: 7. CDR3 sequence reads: CASSLAPGGPNTGELFF. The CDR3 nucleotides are TGCGCCAGCAGCTTGGCCCCGGGGGGACCAAACACCGGGGAGCTGTTTTTT.

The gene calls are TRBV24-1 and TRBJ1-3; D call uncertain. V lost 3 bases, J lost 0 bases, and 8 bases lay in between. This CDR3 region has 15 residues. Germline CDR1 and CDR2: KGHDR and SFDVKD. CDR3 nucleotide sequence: TGTGCCACCAGTGATCCACAGAGCTCTGGAAACACCATATATTTT. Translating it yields CATSDPQSSGNTIYF.

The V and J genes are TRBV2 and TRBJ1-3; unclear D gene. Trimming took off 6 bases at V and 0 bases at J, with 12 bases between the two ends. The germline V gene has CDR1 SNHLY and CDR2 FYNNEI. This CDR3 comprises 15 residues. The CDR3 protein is CASRAGRYSGNTIYF. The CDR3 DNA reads TGTGCCAGCAGGGCAGGCCGTTACTCTGGAAACACCATATATTTT.

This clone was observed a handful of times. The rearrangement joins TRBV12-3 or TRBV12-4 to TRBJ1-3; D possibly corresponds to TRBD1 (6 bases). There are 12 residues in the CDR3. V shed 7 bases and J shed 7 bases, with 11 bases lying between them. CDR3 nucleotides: TGTGCCAGCAACAGGGCGGAGAACACCATATATTTT. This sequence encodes CASNRAENTIYF.

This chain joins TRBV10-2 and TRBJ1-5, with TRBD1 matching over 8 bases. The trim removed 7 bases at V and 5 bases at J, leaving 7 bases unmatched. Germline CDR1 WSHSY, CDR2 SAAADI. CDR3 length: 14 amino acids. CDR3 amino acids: CASKKEQGDQPQHF. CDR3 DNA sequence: TGCGCCAGCAAAAAAGAACAGGGGGATCAGCCCCAGCATTTT.

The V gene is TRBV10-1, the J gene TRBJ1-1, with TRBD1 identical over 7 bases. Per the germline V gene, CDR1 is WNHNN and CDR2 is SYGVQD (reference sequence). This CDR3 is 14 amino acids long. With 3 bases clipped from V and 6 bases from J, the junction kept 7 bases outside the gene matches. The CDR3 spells CASSDSPQGAEAFF. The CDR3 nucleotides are TGCGCCAGCAGTGATTCGCCTCAGGGGGCTGAAGCTTTCTTT.

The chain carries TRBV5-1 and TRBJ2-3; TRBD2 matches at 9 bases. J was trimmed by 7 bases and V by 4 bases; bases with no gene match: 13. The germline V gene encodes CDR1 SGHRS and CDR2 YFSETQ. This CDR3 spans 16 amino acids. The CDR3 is CASSPSLAGERNTQYF. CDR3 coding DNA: TGCGCCAGCAGCCCCTCTTTAGCGGGAGAGCGGAATACGCAGTATTTT.

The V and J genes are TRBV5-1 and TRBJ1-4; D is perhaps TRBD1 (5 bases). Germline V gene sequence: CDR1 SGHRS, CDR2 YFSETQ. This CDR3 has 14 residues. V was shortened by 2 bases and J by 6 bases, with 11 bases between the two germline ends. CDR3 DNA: TGCGCCAGCAGCTTCAGGGAGGGAGATGAAAAACTGTTTTTT. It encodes CASSFREGDEKLFF.

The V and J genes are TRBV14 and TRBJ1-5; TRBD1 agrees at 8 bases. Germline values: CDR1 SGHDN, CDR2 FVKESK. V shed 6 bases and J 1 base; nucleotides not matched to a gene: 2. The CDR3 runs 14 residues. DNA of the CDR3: TGTGCCAGCAGGGACAGGGTCAGCAATCAGCCCCAGCATTTT. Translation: CASRDRVSNQPQHF.